The present T cell receptor (beta chain) was sequenced within a study of blood T cells in healthy people across ages. Study findings and constraints: Older age went with lower TCR beta diversity per million T cells, in a roughly linear way.

Remarks on this clonotype: Its antigen is unidentified.

Next came a second PCR, run for about 7 to 12 cycles, which used a sample-barcoded 5' primer along with a J-beta primer mix. MiXCR was run by TCRdb on the 5' RACE reads, yielding one entry per CDR3 protein. The table records roughly 1,500,000 distinct CDR3 sequences, 42% of them present only once. The TCR originated in a woman in her late teens or twenties in good health. The sample taken for sequencing was blood.

CDR3 region: CASSSVRPVGYNEQFF. CDR3 nucleotides: TGTGCCAGCAGTTCGGTTCGGCCCGTGGGGTACAATGAGCAGTTCTTC. V gene TRBV28 combines with J gene TRBJ2-1, with D uncertain. Trimming took 4 bases from V and 4 from J, leaving 17 bases between them. This CDR3 is built from 16 residues. Per germline, CDR1 MDHEN and CDR2 SYDVKM.